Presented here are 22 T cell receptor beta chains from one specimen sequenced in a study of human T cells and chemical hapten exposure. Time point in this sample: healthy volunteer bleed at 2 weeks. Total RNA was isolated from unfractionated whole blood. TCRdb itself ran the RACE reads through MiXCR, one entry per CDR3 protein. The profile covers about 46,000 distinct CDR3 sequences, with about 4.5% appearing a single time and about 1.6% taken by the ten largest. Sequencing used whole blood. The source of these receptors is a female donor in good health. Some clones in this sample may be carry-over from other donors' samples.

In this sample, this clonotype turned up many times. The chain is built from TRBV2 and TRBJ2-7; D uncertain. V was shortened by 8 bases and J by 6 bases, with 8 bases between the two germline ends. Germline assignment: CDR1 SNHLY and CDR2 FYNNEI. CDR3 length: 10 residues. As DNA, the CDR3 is TGTGCCAGCCTAAGGGCCGAGCAGTACTTC. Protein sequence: CASLRAEQYF.

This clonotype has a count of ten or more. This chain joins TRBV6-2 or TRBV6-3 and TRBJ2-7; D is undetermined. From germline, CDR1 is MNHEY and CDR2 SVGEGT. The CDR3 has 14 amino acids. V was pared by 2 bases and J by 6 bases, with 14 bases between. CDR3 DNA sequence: TGTGCCAGCAGTTACCAGGTCGAGACCAGCGAGCAGTACTTC. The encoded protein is CASSYQVETSEQYF.

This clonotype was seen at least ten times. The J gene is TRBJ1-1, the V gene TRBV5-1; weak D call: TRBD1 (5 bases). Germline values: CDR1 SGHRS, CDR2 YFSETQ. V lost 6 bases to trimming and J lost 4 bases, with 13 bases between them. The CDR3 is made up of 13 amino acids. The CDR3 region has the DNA TGCGCCAGCATGGAGGGACTGTTCACTGAAGCTTTCTTT. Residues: CASMEGLFTEAFF.

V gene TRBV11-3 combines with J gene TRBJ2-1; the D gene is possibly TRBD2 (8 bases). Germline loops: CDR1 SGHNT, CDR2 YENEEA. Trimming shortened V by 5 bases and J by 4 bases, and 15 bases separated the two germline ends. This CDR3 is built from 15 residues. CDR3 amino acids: CASSPGQRGYNEQFF. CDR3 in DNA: TGTGCCAGCAGCCCGGGACAGCGGGGGTACAATGAGCAGTTCTTC.

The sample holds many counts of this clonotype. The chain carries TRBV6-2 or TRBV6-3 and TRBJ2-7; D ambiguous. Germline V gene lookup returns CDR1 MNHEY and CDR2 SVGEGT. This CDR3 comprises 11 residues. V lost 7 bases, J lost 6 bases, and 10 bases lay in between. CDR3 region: CASTSLGEQYF. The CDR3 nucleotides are TGTGCCAGCACTTCTCTTGGCGAGCAGTACTTC.

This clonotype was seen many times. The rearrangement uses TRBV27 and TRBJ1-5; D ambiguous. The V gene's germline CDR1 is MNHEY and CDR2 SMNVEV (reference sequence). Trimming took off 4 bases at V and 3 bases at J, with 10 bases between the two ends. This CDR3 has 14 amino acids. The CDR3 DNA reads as TGTGCCAGCAGTTCTGGGTCTCCCAATCAGCCCCAGCATTTT. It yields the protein CASSSGSPNQPQHF.

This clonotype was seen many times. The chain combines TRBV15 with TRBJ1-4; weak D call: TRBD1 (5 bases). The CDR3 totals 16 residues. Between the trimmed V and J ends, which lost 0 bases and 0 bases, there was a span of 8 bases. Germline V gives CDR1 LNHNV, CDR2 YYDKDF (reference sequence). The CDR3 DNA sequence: TGTGCCACCAGCAGAGACTCGGGGGCAACTAATGAAAAACTGTTTTTT. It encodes CATSRDSGATNEKLFF.

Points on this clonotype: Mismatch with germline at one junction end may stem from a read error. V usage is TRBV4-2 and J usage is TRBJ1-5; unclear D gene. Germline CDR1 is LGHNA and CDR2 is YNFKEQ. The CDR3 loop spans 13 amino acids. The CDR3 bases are TGTGCCAGCAGCCAGAAATCGAATCGGCCCCAGCATTTT. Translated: CASSQKSNRPQHF.

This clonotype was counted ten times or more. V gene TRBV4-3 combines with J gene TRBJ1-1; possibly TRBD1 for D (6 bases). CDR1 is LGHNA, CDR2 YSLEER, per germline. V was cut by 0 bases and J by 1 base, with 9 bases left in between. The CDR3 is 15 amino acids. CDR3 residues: CASSQEGGWNTEAFF. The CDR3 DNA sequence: TGCGCCAGCAGCCAAGAGGGGGGCTGGAACACTGAAGCTTTCTTT.

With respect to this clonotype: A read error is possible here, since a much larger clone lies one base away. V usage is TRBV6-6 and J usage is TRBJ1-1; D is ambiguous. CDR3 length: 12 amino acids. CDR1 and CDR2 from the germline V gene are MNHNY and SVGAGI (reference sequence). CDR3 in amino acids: CASSYSDHEALF. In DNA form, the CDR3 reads TGTGCCAGCAGTTACTCGGATCATGAAGCTTTATTT.

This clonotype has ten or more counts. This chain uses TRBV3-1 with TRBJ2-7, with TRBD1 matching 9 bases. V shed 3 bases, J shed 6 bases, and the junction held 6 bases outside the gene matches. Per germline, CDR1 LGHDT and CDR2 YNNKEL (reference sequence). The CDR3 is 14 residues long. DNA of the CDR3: TGTGCCAGCAGCCAGGAACAGGGGGCACGCGAGCAGTACTTC. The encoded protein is CASSQEQGAREQYF.

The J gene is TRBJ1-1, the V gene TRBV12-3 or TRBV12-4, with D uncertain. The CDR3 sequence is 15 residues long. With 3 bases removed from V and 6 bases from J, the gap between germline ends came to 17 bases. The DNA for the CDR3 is TGTGCCAGCAGTTTGGAGGACTTAAAGCACGCTGAAGCTTTCTTT. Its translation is CASSLEDLKHAEAFF.

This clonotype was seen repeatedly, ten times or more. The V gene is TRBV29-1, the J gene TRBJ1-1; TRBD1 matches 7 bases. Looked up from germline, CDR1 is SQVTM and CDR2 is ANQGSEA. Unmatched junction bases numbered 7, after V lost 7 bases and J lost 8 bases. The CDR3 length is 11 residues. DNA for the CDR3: TGCAGCGCCCGGGACAGCTGGGAAGCTTTCTTT. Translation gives CSARDSWEAFF.

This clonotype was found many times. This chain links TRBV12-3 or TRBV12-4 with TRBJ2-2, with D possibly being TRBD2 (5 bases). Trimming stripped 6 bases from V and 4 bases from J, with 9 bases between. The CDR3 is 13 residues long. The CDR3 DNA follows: TGTGCCAGCAGCCTGGAGGTCACCGGGGAGCTGTTTTTT. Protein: CASSLEVTGELFF.

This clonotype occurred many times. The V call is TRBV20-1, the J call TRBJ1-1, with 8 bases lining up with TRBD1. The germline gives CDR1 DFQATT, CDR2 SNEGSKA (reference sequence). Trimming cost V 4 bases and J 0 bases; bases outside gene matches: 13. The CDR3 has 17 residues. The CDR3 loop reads CSATQLRTGSMNTEAFF. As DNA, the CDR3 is TGCAGTGCTACCCAACTTCGGACAGGGTCCATGAACACTGAAGCTTTCTTT.

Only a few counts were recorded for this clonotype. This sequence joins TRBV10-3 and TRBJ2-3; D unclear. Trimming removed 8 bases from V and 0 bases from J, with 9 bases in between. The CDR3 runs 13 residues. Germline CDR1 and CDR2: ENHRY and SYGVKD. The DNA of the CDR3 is TGTGCCATCCAGGTGACTAGCACAGATACGCAGTATTTT. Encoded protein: CAIQVTSTDTQYF.

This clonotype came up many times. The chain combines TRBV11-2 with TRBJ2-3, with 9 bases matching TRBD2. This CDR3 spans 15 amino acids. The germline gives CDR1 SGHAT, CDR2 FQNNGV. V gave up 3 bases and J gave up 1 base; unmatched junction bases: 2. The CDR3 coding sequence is TGTGCCAGCAGCTTTAGCGGGGGTGGCACAGATACGCAGTATTTT. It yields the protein CASSFSGGGTDTQYF.

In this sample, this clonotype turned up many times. CDR3 DNA sequence: TGTGCCAGCAGTATACTAGGACTGATGAACACTGAAGCTTTCTTT. Amino acids: CASSILGLMNTEAFF. The rearrangement uses TRBV6-1 and TRBJ1-1; D gene unclear. Germline lookup yields CDR1 MNHNS and CDR2 SASEGT. The CDR3 consists of 15 residues. V was pared by 5 bases and J by 0 bases, with 13 bases between.

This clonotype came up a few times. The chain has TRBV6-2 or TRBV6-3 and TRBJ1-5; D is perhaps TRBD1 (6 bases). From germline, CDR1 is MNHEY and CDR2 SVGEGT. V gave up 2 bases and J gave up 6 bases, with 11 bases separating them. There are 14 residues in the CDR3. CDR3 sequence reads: CASSYRGRGQPQHF. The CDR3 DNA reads TGTGCCAGCAGTTACAGGGGGAGGGGTCAGCCCCAGCATTTT.

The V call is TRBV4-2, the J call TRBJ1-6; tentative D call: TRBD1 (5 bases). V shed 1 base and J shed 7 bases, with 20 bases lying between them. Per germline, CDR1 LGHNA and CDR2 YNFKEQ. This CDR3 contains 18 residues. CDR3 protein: CASSQGWVLQGLNSPLHF. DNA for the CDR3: TGTGCCAGCAGCCAAGGCTGGGTGTTGCAGGGCCTAAATTCACCCCTCCACTTT.

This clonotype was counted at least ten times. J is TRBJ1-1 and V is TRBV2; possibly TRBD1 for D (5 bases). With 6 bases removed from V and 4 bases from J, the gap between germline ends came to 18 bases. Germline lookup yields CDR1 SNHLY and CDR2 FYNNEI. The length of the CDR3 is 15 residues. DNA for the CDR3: TGTGCCAGCAGGGGGACGCACGGTCGGCTCACTGAAGCTTTCTTT. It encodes CASRGTHGRLTEAFF.

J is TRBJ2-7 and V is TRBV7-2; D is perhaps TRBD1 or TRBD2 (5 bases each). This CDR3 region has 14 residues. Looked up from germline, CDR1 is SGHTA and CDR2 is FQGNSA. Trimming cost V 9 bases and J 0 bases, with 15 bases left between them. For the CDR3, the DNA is TGTGCCAGTGAAAGGGACGCGGCCTCCTACGAGCAGTACTTC. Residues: CASERDAASYEQYF.